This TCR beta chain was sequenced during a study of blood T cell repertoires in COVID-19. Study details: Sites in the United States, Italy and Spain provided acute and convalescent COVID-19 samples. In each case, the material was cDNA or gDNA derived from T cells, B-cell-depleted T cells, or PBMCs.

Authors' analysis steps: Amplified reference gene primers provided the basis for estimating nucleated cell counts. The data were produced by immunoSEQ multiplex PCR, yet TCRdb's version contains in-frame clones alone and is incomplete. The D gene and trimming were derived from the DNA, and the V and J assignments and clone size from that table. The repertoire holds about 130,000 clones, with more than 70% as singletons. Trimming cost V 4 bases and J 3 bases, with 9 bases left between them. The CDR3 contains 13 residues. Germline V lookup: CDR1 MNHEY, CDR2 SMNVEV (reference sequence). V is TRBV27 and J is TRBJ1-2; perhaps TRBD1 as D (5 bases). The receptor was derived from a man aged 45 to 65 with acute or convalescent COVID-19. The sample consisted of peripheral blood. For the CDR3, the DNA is TGTGCCAGCAGTTCGACAGACTACTATGGCTACACCTTC. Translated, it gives CASSSTDYYGYTF.